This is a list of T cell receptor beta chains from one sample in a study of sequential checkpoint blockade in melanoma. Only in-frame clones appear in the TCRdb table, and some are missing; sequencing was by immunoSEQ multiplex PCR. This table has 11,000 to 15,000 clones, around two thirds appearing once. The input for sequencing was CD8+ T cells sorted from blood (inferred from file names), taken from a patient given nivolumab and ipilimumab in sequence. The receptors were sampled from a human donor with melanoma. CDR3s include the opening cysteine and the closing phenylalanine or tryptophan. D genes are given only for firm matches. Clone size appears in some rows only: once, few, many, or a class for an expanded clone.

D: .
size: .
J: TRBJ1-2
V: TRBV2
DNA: TGTGCCAGCAGTGTTCCGTCAGGGCCGAATGGCTACACCTTC
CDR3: CASSVPSGPNGYTF

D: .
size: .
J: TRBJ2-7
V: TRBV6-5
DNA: TGTGCCAGCAGCTTATTACCAGGGGCCTACGAGCAGTACTTC
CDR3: CASSLLPGAYEQYF

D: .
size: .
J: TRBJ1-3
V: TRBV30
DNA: TGTGCCTGGAGTGTACCCTGGGGCGCGAAAGGAAACACCATATATTTT
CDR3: CAWSVPWGAKGNTIYF

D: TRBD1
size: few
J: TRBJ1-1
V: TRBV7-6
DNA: TGTGCCAGCAGTCGCCAGGGGGCGCACACTGAAGCTTTCTTT
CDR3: CASSRQGAHTEAFF

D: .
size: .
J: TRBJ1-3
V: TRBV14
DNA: TGTGCCAGCAGCCAAGAGGGGAGCTCTGGAAACACCATATATTTT
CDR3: CASSQEGSSGNTIYF

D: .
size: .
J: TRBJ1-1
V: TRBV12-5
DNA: TGTGCCAGTGGTTTAGGGGTGAACACTGAAGCTTTCTTT
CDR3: CASGLGVNTEAFF

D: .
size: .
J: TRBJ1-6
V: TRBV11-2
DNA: TGTGCCAGCAGCTTAGCTGGGAACAGGGAGAATTCACCCCTCCACTTT
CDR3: CASSLAGNRENSPLHF

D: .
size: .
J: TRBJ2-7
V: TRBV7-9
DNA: TGTGCCAGCAGCGACCGAGGAGCCTACGAGCAGTACTTC
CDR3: CASSDRGAYEQYF

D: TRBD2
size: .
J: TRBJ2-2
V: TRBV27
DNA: TGTGCCAGCACGCGGTGGACTAGCGGGTCGAACACCGGGGAGCTGTTTTTT
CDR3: CASTRWTSGSNTGELFF

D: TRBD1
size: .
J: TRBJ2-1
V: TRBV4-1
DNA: TGCGCCAGCAGCCAATCTAGGCCGGGACAGGGGTTTTACAATGAGCAGTTCTTC
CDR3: CASSQSRPGQGFYNEQFF

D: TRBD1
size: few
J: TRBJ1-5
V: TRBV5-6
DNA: TGTGCCAGCAGCTTGTGGACAGGTGCCAATCAGCCCCAGCATTTT
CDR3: CASSLWTGANQPQHF

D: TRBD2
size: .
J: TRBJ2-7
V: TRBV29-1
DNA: TGCAGCGTTGAACTAGCGGAGCGCGACTACGAGCAGTACTTC
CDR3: CSVELAERDYEQYF

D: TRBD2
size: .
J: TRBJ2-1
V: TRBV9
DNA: TGTGCCAGCAGCGTTAGCGGGAGGGCAGGGAATGAGCAGTTCTTC
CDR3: CASSVSGRAGNEQFF

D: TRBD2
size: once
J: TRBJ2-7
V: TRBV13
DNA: TGTGCCAGCAGCCCACCTAGCGGGAGACGTGACGAGCAGTACTTC
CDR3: CASSPPSGRRDEQYF

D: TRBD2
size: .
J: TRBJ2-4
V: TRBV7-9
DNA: TGTGCCAGCAGCACCGGACTAGCGGCAAAAAACATTCAGTACTTC
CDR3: CASSTGLAAKNIQYF

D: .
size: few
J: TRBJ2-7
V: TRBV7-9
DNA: TGTGCCAGCAGCCCGGGAGCGGGGCAGTACTTC
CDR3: CASSPGAGQYF

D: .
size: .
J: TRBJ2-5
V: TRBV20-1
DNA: TGCAGTGCTTTTAAGGGGGAGACCCAGTACTTC
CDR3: CSAFKGETQYF

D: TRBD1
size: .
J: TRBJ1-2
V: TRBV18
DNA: TGTGCCAGCTCGCCGGACAGGGAATATGGCTACACCTTC
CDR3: CASSPDREYGYTF

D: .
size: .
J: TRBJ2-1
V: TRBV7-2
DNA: TGTGCCAGCAGGTCCATGGGGGCGGGTGAGCAGTTCTTC
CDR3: CASRSMGAGEQFF

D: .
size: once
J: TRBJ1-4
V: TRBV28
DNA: TGTGCCAGCAGTCTGCTGGGGGCTGATGAAAAACTGTTTTTT
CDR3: CASSLLGADEKLFF

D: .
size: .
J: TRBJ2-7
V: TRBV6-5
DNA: TGTGCCAGCAGCTACGTTCGAGACAGGAGCTCCTACGAGCAGTACTTC
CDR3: CASSYVRDRSSYEQYF

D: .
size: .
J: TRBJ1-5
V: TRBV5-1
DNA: TGCGCCAGCAGTTCTTATAGCAATCAGCCCCAGCATTTT
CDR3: CASSSYSNQPQHF

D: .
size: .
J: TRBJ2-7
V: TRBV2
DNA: TGTGCCAGCAGTGCGGATGGAGATTTACGAGGGCAGTACTTC
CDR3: CASSADGDLRGQYF

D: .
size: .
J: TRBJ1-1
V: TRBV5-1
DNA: TGCGCCAGCAGCGCCGGTAATCTGAACACTGAAGCTTTCTTT
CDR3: CASSAGNLNTEAFF

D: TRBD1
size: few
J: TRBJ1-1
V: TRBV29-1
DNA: TGCAGCGTGCCGGGACAGTACACTGAAGCTTTCTTT
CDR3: CSVPGQYTEAFF

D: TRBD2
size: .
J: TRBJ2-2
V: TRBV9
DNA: TGTGCCAGCAGCGTAGCTTTAGCGGGAGGTAACACCGGGGAGCTGTTTTTT
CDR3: CASSVALAGGNTGELFF

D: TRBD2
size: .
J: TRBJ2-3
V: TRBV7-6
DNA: TGTGCCAGCAGCCGCCTAAGCGGGGGGCCGGATACGCAGTATTTT
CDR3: CASSRLSGGPDTQYF

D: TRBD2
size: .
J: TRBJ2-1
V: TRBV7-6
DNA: TGTGCCAGCAGCCCCCTAGCGGGCAGCTCCTACAATGAGCAGTTCTTC
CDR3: CASSPLAGSSYNEQFF

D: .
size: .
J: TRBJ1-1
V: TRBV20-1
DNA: TGCAGTGCTCAGGCAGCCGGAGCTTTCTTT
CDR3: CSAQAAGAFF

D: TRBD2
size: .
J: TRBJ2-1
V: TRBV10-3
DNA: TGTGCCATCAGTGATGGGGGAGGGCAGGAGCAGTTCTTC
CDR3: CAISDGGGQEQFF

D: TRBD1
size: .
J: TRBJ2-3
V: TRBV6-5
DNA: TGTGCCAGCAGTTACTCGCGAGGGGGCCCGCAGTATTTT
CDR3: CASSYSRGGPQYF

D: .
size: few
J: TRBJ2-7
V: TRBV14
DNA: TGTGCCAGCAGCGGGGGGTCCAACTCCTACGAGCAGTACTTC
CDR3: CASSGGSNSYEQYF

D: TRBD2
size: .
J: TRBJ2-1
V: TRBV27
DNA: TGTGCCAGCAGTTTACTAGCGGGACCACAGTTCTTC
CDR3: CASSLLAGPQFF

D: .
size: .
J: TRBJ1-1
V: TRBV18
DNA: TGTGCCAGCTCACTAGCCCGGGACACTGAAGCTTTCTTT
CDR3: CASSLARDTEAFF

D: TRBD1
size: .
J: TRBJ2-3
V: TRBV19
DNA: TGTGCCAGTAGCTCCCGTGGAATGGGACAGGGGAGCACAGATACGCAGTATTTT
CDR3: CASSSRGMGQGSTDTQYF